Shown below are 10 T cell receptor beta chains from a single sample sequenced in a study of identical twins. TCRdb recomputed calls from the 5' RACE reads with MiXCR, one row per CDR3 protein. The data show under 400,000 distinct CDR3 sequences, 7% to 9.5% seen once. Sequenced sample: naive T cells sorted from blood. All receptors derive from a woman aged 50 to 60 in good health.

In its sample, this clonotype was seen a few times. The chain uses TRBV4-2 and TRBJ1-2; D unclear. This CDR3 spans 17 amino acids. The V end lost 1 base, the J end lost 4 bases, and 19 bases lay between the germline ends. Germline V gene lookup returns CDR1 LGHNA and CDR2 YNFKEQ. CDR3: CASSQGRALSPGYGYTF. CDR3 nucleotides: TGTGCCAGCAGCCAAGGGAGGGCACTTAGTCCAGGCTATGGCTACACCTTC.

The CDR3 loop is CSAAEYFSYNEQFF. The CDR3 DNA reads TGCAGTGCTGCCGAGTACTTCTCCTACAATGAGCAGTTCTTC. V gene TRBV20-1 combines with J gene TRBJ2-1; no reliable D call. The length of the CDR3 is 14 residues. CDR1 is DFQATT and CDR2 is SNEGSKA in the germline V gene (reference sequence). V lost 5 bases and J 0 bases, leaving 11 bases between the germline ends.

The chain couples TRBV10-3 to TRBJ1-5; a weak D match, TRBD1 (6 bases). This CDR3 region has 14 residues. In germline, CDR1 is ENHRY, CDR2 SYGVKD. Trimming pared 4 bases from V and 2 bases from J, leaving 9 bases between. The CDR3 coding sequence is TGTGCCATCAGTGGGGACATTGGCAATCAGCCCCAGCATTTT. Its translation is CAISGDIGNQPQHF.

This clonotype has only a few counts. This chain links TRBV5-1 with TRBJ2-7; D unclear. From germline, CDR1 is SGHRS and CDR2 YFSETQ. The V gene lost 4 bases and the J gene lost 6 bases, with 11 bases spanning the gap. This CDR3 has 12 amino acids. The chain's CDR3 is CASSALTGEQYF. The CDR3 DNA sequence: TGCGCCAGCAGCGCCTTGACTGGCGAGCAGTACTTC. Combining the CDR3 with reference TRBV5-1 and TRBJ2-7 gives the whole variable domain KAGVTQTPRYLIKTRGQQVTLSCSPISGHRSVSWYQQTPGQGLQFLFEYFSETQRNKGNFPGRFSGRQFSNSRSEMNVSTLELGDSALYLCASSALTGEQYFGPGTRLTVT.

A word on this clonotype: The junction departs from the called germline gene at one end, perhaps through a read error. The genes are TRBV7-7 and TRBJ2-1; weak D call: TRBD2 (5 bases). Germline CDR1 reads SSHAT; CDR2 reads FNYEAQ (reference sequence). The CDR3 extends over 14 amino acids. The CDR3 protein is CASSYPGIGNEQFF. For the CDR3, the DNA is TGTGCTAGCAGCTACCCCGGGATCGGGAATGAGCAGTTCTTC.

This clonotype has a count of ten or more. V usage is TRBV13 and J usage is TRBJ2-7; D may be TRBD2 (5 bases). V gave up 5 bases and J gave up 7 bases, with 18 bases separating them. CDR1 PRHDT and CDR2 FYEKMQ come from the germline V gene (reference sequence). The CDR3 extends over 14 amino acids. The CDR3 DNA follows: TGTGCCAGCAGCCTCCTGCCCGCGCCGGGGGAGCAGTACTTC. Translating it yields CASSLLPAPGEQYF.

The chain has TRBV19 and TRBJ2-1; 8 bases are shared with TRBD2. This CDR3 is 14 amino acids long. V lost 7 bases to trimming and J lost 5 bases; unmatched junction nucleotides: 7. Per germline, CDR1 LNHDA and CDR2 SQIVND (reference sequence). The CDR3 region is CASTPAGANNEQFF. The CDR3 region has the DNA TGTGCCAGTACTCCAGCGGGAGCGAACAATGAGCAGTTCTTC.

The V and J genes are TRBV30 and TRBJ2-1; D possibly corresponds to TRBD1 (7 bases). The CDR3 consists of 13 residues. The germline V and J ends were trimmed by 3 bases and 7 bases, with 13 bases remaining between them. The germline V gene encodes CDR1 GTSNPN and CDR2 SVGIG (reference sequence). CDR3 in amino acids: CAWSQQGRNEQFF. CDR3 coding DNA: TGTGCCTGGAGCCAACAGGGGAGGAATGAGCAGTTCTTC.

This clonotype was seen only a few times. This chain links TRBV24-1 with TRBJ2-1; D assignment may be TRBD1 or TRBD2 (5 bases each). V was trimmed by 2 bases and J by 6 bases, leaving 13 bases between them. Germline CDR1 reads KGHDR; CDR2 reads SFDVKD. The CDR3 contains 15 residues. CDR3 sequence: CATSDWGPKGNEQFF. The CDR3 DNA reads TGTGCCACCAGTGATTGGGGACCCAAGGGCAATGAGCAGTTCTTC.

This clonotype was found a few times. The J gene is TRBJ2-1, the V gene TRBV11-2; 7 bases map to TRBD2. Per germline, CDR1 SGHAT and CDR2 FQNNGV. V dropped 5 bases and J dropped 9; count of bases not matched to a gene: 1. This CDR3 contains 11 residues. The CDR3, as DNA: TGTGCCAGCAGCGTAGCGGGTGAGCAGTTCTTC. Protein: CASSVAGEQFF.